A selection of T cell receptor beta chains follows, all from one sample in a study of cytomegalovirus exposure and HLA in healthy donors. The method was immunoSEQ multiplex PCR; TCRdb's version includes in-frame clones alone and lacks a portion of them. The sample carries 150,000 to 200,000 clones, around 77% recorded once. The specimen was PBMCs. The origin of the receptors is a woman in her thirties in good health and CMV-seronegative. CDR3s include the opening cysteine and the closing phenylalanine or tryptophan. A D gene is named only where the DNA matches it firmly. Clone size is shown for a subset of rows, as once, few, many or a class of expanded clone.

d_gene	j_gene	abundance	v_gene	CDR3aa	CDR3nt
NA	TRBJ1-2	NA	TRBV4-1	CASSQDPGYGYTF	TGCGCCAGCAGCCAAGATCCAGGTTATGGCTACACCTTC
NA	TRBJ2-2	NA	TRBV15	CATSRDLGGPVDTGELFF	TGTGCCACCAGCAGAGATCTGGGGGGTCCCGTGGACACCGGGGAGCTGTTTTTT
NA	TRBJ1-1	few	TRBV27	CASNLRGGLTEAFF	TGTGCCAGCAACCTTCGGGGGGGCCTTACTGAAGCTTTCTTT
TRBD1	TRBJ1-4	once	TRBV30	CAWSLQGATNEKLFF	TGTGCCTGGAGTCTCCAGGGGGCGACTAATGAAAAACTGTTTTTT
NA	TRBJ2-1	NA	TRBV6-1	CASSVRNNEQFF	TGTGCCAGCAGTGTTAGAAACAATGAGCAGTTCTTC
NA	TRBJ1-5	NA	TRBV5-1	CATPGTGVYSNQPQHF	TGCGCCACCCCAGGAACAGGAGTTTATAGCAATCAGCCCCAGCATTTT
TRBD1	TRBJ1-4	NA	TRBV7-2	CASSWNRGREKLFF	TGTGCCAGCAGCTGGAACAGGGGACGTGAAAAACTGTTTTTT
NA	TRBJ2-1	NA	TRBV7-6	CASSRVIGSYNEQFF	TGTGCCAGCTCACGGGTAATAGGTTCCTACAATGAGCAGTTCTTC
TRBD1	TRBJ1-4	NA	TRBV7-9	CASSLRIGTGGEKLFF	TGTGCCAGCAGCTTAAGGATCGGGACAGGAGGAGAAAAACTGTTTTTT
TRBD1	TRBJ1-1	NA	TRBV18	CASSPLGQGPNTEAFF	TGTGCCAGCTCACCATTGGGACAGGGACCGAACACTGAAGCTTTCTTT
NA	TRBJ2-2	NA	TRBV19	CASTVQGNTGELFF	TGTGCCAGCACTGTACAGGGGAACACCGGGGAGCTGTTTTTT
NA	TRBJ1-5	few	TRBV19	CASTSLWGERSNQPQHF	TGTGCCAGTACCTCCCTGTGGGGGGAACGGAGCAATCAGCCCCAGCATTTT
NA	TRBJ1-1	NA	TRBV30	CAWSVVDTEAFF	TGTGCCTGGAGTGTCGTAGACACTGAAGCTTTCTTT
NA	TRBJ1-4	NA	TRBV28	CASSFPLEKLFF	TGTGCCAGCAGTTTCCCCCTTGAAAAACTGTTTTTT
TRBD2	TRBJ2-3	NA	TRBV5-1	CASSLTGGVTDTQYF	TGCGCCAGCAGCTTGACCGGGGGGGTCACAGATACGCAGTATTTT
NA	TRBJ1-2	few	TRBV9	CASSVSTGGYTF	TGTGCCAGCAGCGTATCTACGGGGGGCTACACCTTC
TRBD1	TRBJ2-1	NA	TRBV27	CASTTGTGFRNEQFF	TGTGCCAGCACCACGGGGACAGGTTTTCGCAATGAGCAGTTCTTC
NA	TRBJ1-1	once	TRBV18	CASSAGVGNTEAFF	TGTGCCAGCTCAGCAGGGGTAGGGAACACTGAAGCTTTCTTT
NA	TRBJ2-1	few	TRBV4-1	CASSQERGLSFNEQFF	TGCGCCAGCAGCCAGGAAAGGGGTTTGTCGTTCAATGAGCAGTTCTTC
NA	TRBJ1-2	NA	TRBV4-2	CASSQDRDIYYGYTF	TGTGCCAGCAGCCAAGATAGAGACATTTACTATGGCTACACCTTC
TRBD1	TRBJ2-2	few	TRBV9	CASSVGQGRTGELFF	TGTGCCAGCAGCGTAGGACAGGGGAGGACCGGGGAGCTGTTTTTT
TRBD1	TRBJ1-2	few	TRBV18	CASSQGTGDGYTF	TGTGCCAGCTCACAAGGGACAGGGGATGGCTACACCTTC
NA	TRBJ2-5	NA	TRBV15	CATSRGTRGETQYF	TGTGCCACCAGCAGGGGGACCAGGGGAGAGACCCAGTACTTC
TRBD1	TRBJ1-2	NA	TRBV27	CASRQGLYYGYTF	TGTGCCAGTAGACAGGGGTTATACTATGGCTACACCTTC
NA	TRBJ2-7	few	TRBV27	CASSWGLHYEQYF	TGTGCCAGCAGTTGGGGACTCCACTACGAGCAGTACTTC
TRBD1	TRBJ1-2	NA	TRBV7-9	CASSERDRSRSMGGYTF	TGTGCCAGCAGCGAAAGGGACAGGAGCCGCTCAATGGGGGGCTACACCTTC
NA	TRBJ1-2	NA	TRBV29-1	CSVGGPSGGYTF	TGCAGCGTTGGGGGCCCCTCCGGGGGCTACACCTTC
NA	TRBJ1-1	NA	TRBV7-3	CASSAQPNTEAFF	TGTGCCAGCAGCGCGCAACCGAACACTGAAGCTTTCTTT
TRBD1	TRBJ1-1	NA	TRBV19	CASRSGGFIAFF	TGTGCCAGTCGGTCAGGGGGCTTTATAGCTTTCTTT
NA	TRBJ1-1	NA	TRBV27	CASSLRGPNTEAFF	TGTGCCAGCAGTTTAAGGGGCCCCAACACTGAAGCTTTCTTT
NA	TRBJ2-3	NA	TRBV19	CASSIQGRADTQYF	TGTGCCAGTAGTATTCAGGGTCGGGCAGATACGCAGTATTTT
NA	TRBJ1-6	NA	TRBV10-1	CASRRTDNSPLHF	TGCGCCAGCAGGAGGACAGATAATTCACCCCTCCACTTT
TRBD2	TRBJ2-3	NA	TRBV27	CASSPPRTSGVNTDTQYF	TGTGCCAGCAGTCCCCCTCGGACTAGCGGGGTGAACACAGATACGCAGTATTTT
TRBD1	TRBJ2-7	NA	TRBV29-1	CSVVGDRVTYEQYF	TGCAGCGTAGTCGGGGACAGAGTAACCTACGAGCAGTACTTC
NA	TRBJ2-3	NA	TRBV9	CASSAGPHEETQYF	TGTGCCAGCAGCGCAGGCCCCCATGAAGAAACGCAGTATTTT
TRBD2	TRBJ2-1	NA	TRBV7-9	CASSLGGLAAFNEQFF	TGTGCCAGCAGCTTAGGGGGACTAGCGGCCTTCAATGAGCAGTTCTTC
TRBD1	TRBJ1-2	NA	TRBV9	CASSVGEDRVPSNYGYTF	TGTGCCAGCAGCGTAGGGGAGGACAGGGTTCCCTCTAACTATGGCTACACCTTC
NA	TRBJ1-2	NA	TRBV27	CASSLDAGTGYTF	TGTGCCAGCAGTTTAGATGCGGGGACTGGCTACACCTTC
TRBD1	TRBJ1-3	once	TRBV11-2	CASSSVRGQGGNTIYF	TGTGCCAGCAGCTCTGTTCGCGGACAGGGTGGAAACACCATATATTTT
TRBD1	TRBJ2-7	NA	TRBV6-5	CASSARTGVGEQYF	TGTGCCAGCAGTGCCCGGACAGGGGTGGGTGAGCAGTACTTC
NA	TRBJ2-7	NA	TRBV7-2	CATHDVAVGGEQYF	TGTGCCACACATGACGTAGCGGTCGGGGGAGAGCAGTACTTC
NA	TRBJ1-3	NA	TRBV5-8	CASSSTTPPSGNTIYF	TGTGCCAGCAGCTCGACGACACCACCCTCTGGAAACACCATATATTTT
NA	TRBJ1-1	NA	TRBV7-9	CASSSVRGASTEAFF	TGTGCCAGCAGCTCCGTCAGGGGAGCTAGCACTGAAGCTTTCTTT
NA	TRBJ2-7	NA	TRBV6-5	CASSANRVSYEQYF	TGTGCCAGCAGTGCAAACAGGGTCTCCTACGAGCAGTACTTC
TRBD1	TRBJ2-5	NA	TRBV5-1	CASSLVTGERQETQYF	TGCGCCAGCAGCTTGGTGACAGGGGAACGCCAAGAGACCCAGTACTTC
TRBD1	TRBJ2-1	NA	TRBV19	CASSAGTGVYNEQFF	TGTGCCAGTAGTGCAGGGACAGGAGTCTACAATGAGCAGTTCTTC
NA	TRBJ2-1	NA	TRBV18	CASSLTGSYNEQFF	TGTGCCAGCTCTTTGACGGGCTCCTACAATGAGCAGTTCTTC
NA	TRBJ2-3	NA	TRBV19	CASSIRWQASTDTQYF	TGTGCCAGTAGTATACGTTGGCAGGCAAGCACAGATACGCAGTATTTT
TRBD2	TRBJ2-3	NA	TRBV7-3	CASSPPGGDTQYF	TGTGCCAGCAGCCCACCGGGAGGGGATACGCAGTATTTT
NA	TRBJ2-3	NA	TRBV14	CASSQGRTSRTDTQYF	TGTGCCAGCAGCCAAGGTCGGACATCCCGCACAGATACGCAGTATTTT
TRBD1	TRBJ1-6	NA	TRBV6-1	CASSVYRTGNNSPLHF	TGTGCCAGCAGTGTATACCGGACAGGGAATAATTCACCCCTCCACTTT
NA	TRBJ1-1	few	TRBV29-1	CSVTRNTEAFF	TGCAGCGTTACAAGAAACACTGAAGCTTTCTTT
TRBD1	TRBJ2-7	NA	TRBV29-1	CSVAQGTSYEQYF	TGCAGCGTTGCACAGGGGACCTCCTACGAGCAGTACTTC
NA	TRBJ1-1	NA	TRBV29-1	CSVEPPGGGAPAFF	TGCAGCGTAGAACCTCCTGGGGGCGGAGCCCCGGCTTTCTTT
NA	TRBJ2-7	once	TRBV7-6	CASSPSVFYEQYF	TGTGCCAGCAGCCCTTCGGTTTTCTACGAGCAGTACTTC
TRBD1	TRBJ1-5	NA	TRBV5-1	CASSLDGTGARQPQHF	TGCGCCAGCAGCTTGGATGGGACAGGGGCCAGACAGCCCCAGCATTTT
NA	TRBJ1-5	NA	TRBV4-1	CASSNRASQPQHF	TGCGCCAGCAGCAACAGGGCTAGTCAGCCCCAGCATTTT